The 8 T cell receptor beta chains below were found in one sample sequenced in a study of T-cell reconstitution after alpha-beta-depleted transplantation in children. As it was prepared, the TCRbeta library received unique molecular identifiers. TCRdb reprocessed the PCR reads with MiXCR, giving one entry per CDR3 protein. In the table there are a few hundred thousand distinct CDR3 sequences, 25% to 30% of which are singletons. Sequences were derived from PBMCs, sampled before TCRalphabeta/CD19-depleted stem cell transplant. The receptors come from a boy in the first two years of life with Wiskott-Aldrich syndrome, due to receive a stem cell transplant.

This clonotype was seen a few times. This CDR3 reads CASSLNGQGPYEQYF. In nucleotides, the CDR3 is TGTGCCAGCAGCTTGAATGGACAGGGCCCCTACGAGCAGTACTTC. The V call is TRBV5-6, the J call TRBJ2-7; 8 nucleotides match TRBD1. The CDR3 is made up of 15 amino acids. The V gene end was trimmed by 1 base and the J gene end by 2 bases; junction bases not matched to a gene: 5. Germline values: CDR1 SGHDT, CDR2 YYEEEE.

The V and J genes are TRBV28 and TRBJ2-1; TRBD1 matches at 7 bases. Trimming removed 6 bases from V and 7 bases from J; junction bases left unmatched: 6. Germline values: CDR1 MDHEN, CDR2 SYDVKM. The CDR3 is made up of 13 amino acids. Here the CDR3 reads CASRLSGGNEQFF. DNA for the CDR3: TGTGCCAGCAGGCTATCAGGGGGAAATGAGCAGTTCTTC. Together with reference TRBV28 and TRBJ2-1, the CDR3 gives the full variable domain: DVKVTQSSRYLVKRTGEKVFLECVQDMDHENMFWYRQDPGLGLRLIYFSYDVKMKEKGDIPEGYSVSREKKERFSLILESASTNQTSMYLCASRLSGGNEQFFGPGTRLTVL.

The rearrangement joins TRBV20-1 to TRBJ2-5; maybe TRBD2 (5 bases). CDR1 and CDR2 (germline): DFQATT, SNEGSKA (reference sequence). The CDR3 spans 15 residues. Trimming removed 3 bases from V and 5 bases from J, with 19 bases in between. The DNA for the CDR3 is TGCAGTGCTAGGAGAGGACTTCGAGCCCGGGAGACCCAGTACTTC. Its translation: CSARRGLRARETQYF.

The gene calls are TRBV5-6 and TRBJ1-2; a possible D gene is TRBD1 (5 bases). The germline CDR1 and CDR2 sequences are SGHDT and YYEEEE. The CDR3 extends over 15 amino acids. V shed 2 bases and J shed 4 bases, with 15 bases lying between them. The CDR3 protein is CASSLNQGSVYGYTF. In DNA form, the CDR3 reads TGTGCCAGCAGCTTAAACCAGGGCTCAGTCTATGGCTACACCTTC. The variable domain in full, completed from reference TRBV5-6 and TRBJ1-2, reads DAGVTQSPTHLIKTRGQQVTLRCSPKSGHDTVSWYQQALGQGPQFIFQYYEEEERQRGNFPDRFSGHQFPNYSSELNVNALLLGDSALYLCASSLNQGSVYGYTFGSGTRLTVV.

The V call is TRBV12-3 or TRBV12-4, the J call TRBJ2-2, with D perhaps TRBD1 or TRBD2 (5 bases each). Trimming left V 7 bases short and J 6 bases short, with 18 bases between. This CDR3 contains 15 residues. The DNA for the CDR3 is TGTGCCAGCACCCGAGGGGCCGGTTCGGCCGGGGAGCTGTTTTTT. It specifies CASTRGAGSAGELFF.

The gene calls are TRBV6-1 and TRBJ1-1, with D possibly being TRBD1 (5 bases). There are 11 residues in the CDR3. V shed 6 bases and J shed 10 bases, with 12 bases lying between them. Germline loops: CDR1 MNHNS, CDR2 SASEGT. The CDR3 region is CASRLGTRAFF. The CDR3 bases are TGTGCCAGCAGGTTAGGGACTCGAGCTTTCTTT.

The J gene is TRBJ2-5, the V gene TRBV5-4; 10 bases are shared with TRBD2. CDR1 SGHNT and CDR2 YYREEE come from the germline V gene (reference sequence). V was pared by 6 bases and J by 3 bases, with 2 bases of the junction left unmatched. This CDR3 comprises 13 residues. The CDR3 DNA is TGTGCCAGCAAGCTAGCGGGGGAAGAGACCCAGTACTTC. Protein: CASKLAGEETQYF.

The J gene is TRBJ2-5, the V gene TRBV21-1; TRBD2, the table's D call, lacks a check against the DNA. TRBV21-1 is a documented pseudogene. The CDR3 consists of 16 residues. The CDR3 nucleotides read TGTGCCAGCAGCAAAGGGCCAGCGGGAGGGGGCGAGACCCAGTACTTC. Amino acids: CASSKGPAGGGETQYF.